The 23 T cell receptor beta chains listed next were all sequenced from one sample in a study of cytomegalovirus exposure and HLA in healthy donors. The study ran its PCR with 60 Vbeta and 13 Jbeta primers. The assay was immunoSEQ multiplex PCR, and TCRdb's table has in-frame clones only and misses some. The table shows 95,000 to 150,000 clones, with over 60% occurring only once. Sequencing used PBMCs. The receptors here all came from a human donor in good health.

The chain has TRBV18 and TRBJ2-1, with D perhaps TRBD2 (6 bases). CDR3 length: 18 amino acids. The germline V gene encodes CDR1 KGHSH and CDR2 LQKENI. With 1 base removed from V and 10 bases from J, the gap between germline ends came to 26 bases. The CDR3 region is CASSPQKTPTRKKGEQFF. CDR3 nucleotides: TGTGCCAGCTCACCACAAAAAACCCCGACTAGAAAAAAGGGGGAGCAGTTCTTC.

This rearrangement joins TRBV7-9 to TRBJ1-1, with 9 bases aligning to TRBD1. This CDR3 contains 15 residues. Germline loops: CDR1 SEHNR, CDR2 FQNEAQ (reference sequence). Unmatched junction bases numbered 9, after V lost 5 bases and J lost 5 bases. CDR3 sequence reads: CASSLTGGGGTEAFF. Written as DNA, the CDR3 is TGTGCCAGCAGCCTTACAGGGGGCGGGGGTACTGAAGCTTTCTTT.

This chain uses TRBV28 with TRBJ2-5; 9 bases line up with TRBD1. CDR3 length: 14 amino acids. CDR1 and CDR2 (germline): MDHEN, SYDVKM. Losses at the gene ends were 3 bases for V and 7 bases for J; bases not matched to a gene: 6. The CDR3 nucleotides read TGTGCCAGCAGTTTTTCGGACAGGGGCCCGACCCAGTACTTC. Its translation: CASSFSDRGPTQYF. The whole variable domain, remainder taken from reference TRBV28 and TRBJ2-5, is DVKVTQSSRYLVKRTGEKVFLECVQDMDHENMFWYRQDPGLGLRLIYFSYDVKMKEKGDIPEGYSVSREKKERFSLILESASTNQTSMYLCASSFSDRGPTQYFGPGTRLLVL.

The rearrangement links TRBV28 to TRBJ1-2; the D is unclear. The germline CDR1 and CDR2 sequences are MDHEN and SYDVKM. The CDR3 runs to 13 residues. The V end lost 9 bases, the J end lost 5 bases, and 16 bases lay between the germline ends. The CDR3 nucleotides are TGTGCCAGTTGCACGGGAACAGTATATGGCTACACCTTC. Amino acid sequence: CASCTGTVYGYTF.

The genes are TRBV2 and TRBJ2-3; TRBD2 agrees at 9 bases. V trimming: 6 bases; J trimming: 1 base; junction bases outside the gene matches: 5. Germline CDR1 is SNHLY and CDR2 is FYNNEI. CDR3 length: 15 amino acids. The chain's CDR3 is CASRPSGTRTDTQYF. The DNA of the CDR3 is TGTGCCAGCAGACCTAGCGGGACGCGCACAGATACGCAGTATTTT.

As to this clone: The same CDR3 arises from other DNA sequences in this sample as well. V gene TRBV15 combines with J gene TRBJ1-4; 7 nucleotides agree with TRBD1. The CDR3 contains 17 residues. Per germline, CDR1 LNHNV and CDR2 YYDKDF (reference sequence). J gave up 0 bases and V 3 bases, and 7 bases lay outside the gene matches. As DNA, the CDR3 is TGTGCCACCAGCAGCTATAGACAGGGTGCAACTAATGAAAAACTGTTTTTT. Translating it yields CATSSYRQGATNEKLFF. The variable domain in full, with the rest retrieved from reference TRBV15 and TRBJ1-4, is DAMVIQNPRYQVTQFGKPVTLSCSQTLNHNVMYWYQQKSSQAPKLLFHYYDKDFNNEADTPDNFQSRRPNTSFCFLDIRSPGLGDTAMYLCATSSYRQGATNEKLFFGSGTQLSVL.

J is TRBJ2-3 and V is TRBV28; 8 bases fit TRBD2. The CDR3 consists of 20 residues. Germline CDR1 reads MDHEN; CDR2 reads SYDVKM. Trimming took 5 bases from V and 0 from J; bases not matched to a gene: 19. The CDR3 region is CASSPPRQTVSGASTDTQYF. The CDR3 DNA sequence: TGTGCCAGCAGTCCCCCGAGACAGACGGTTAGCGGGGCTAGCACAGATACGCAGTATTTT.

This sequence joins TRBV10-3 and TRBJ2-7, with 8 positions matching TRBD1. The CDR3 consists of 14 residues. Germline V lookup: CDR1 ENHRY, CDR2 SYGVKD. V dropped 4 bases and J dropped 0; count of bases not matched to a gene: 2. The CDR3: CAISGDRSSYEQYF. CDR3 DNA sequence: TGTGCCATCAGTGGGGACAGGAGCTCCTACGAGCAGTACTTC.

This sequence joins TRBV7-3 and TRBJ2-2; 8 bases fit TRBD2. Germline V lookup: CDR1 SGHTA, CDR2 FQGTGA. V gave up 0 bases and J gave up 6 bases; unmatched junction bases: 0. The CDR3 consists of 14 residues. Here the CDR3 reads CASSLTSGAGELFF. As DNA, the CDR3 is TGTGCCAGCAGCTTAACTAGCGGGGCCGGGGAGCTGTTTTTT.

The chain is built from TRBV19 and TRBJ2-1, with 7 bases lining up with TRBD2. Losses at the gene ends were 3 bases for V and 8 bases for J; bases not matched to a gene: 7. CDR3 length: 14 amino acids. Germline CDR1 LNHDA, CDR2 SQIVND (reference sequence). CDR3 in DNA: TGTGCCAGTAGTATTGTGGGAGGGCCTGATGAGCAGTTCTTC. Encoded protein: CASSIVGGPDEQFF.

This chain links TRBV9 with TRBJ1-1, with 8 bases that match TRBD1. The CDR3 covers 12 residues. Germline V CDR1 and CDR2: SGDLS, YYNGEE. The V gene end was trimmed by 5 bases and the J gene end by 11 bases; junction bases not matched to a gene: 8. Here the CDR3 reads CASRTGEGEAFF. CDR3 in DNA: TGTGCCAGCAGGACAGGGGAGGGAGAGGCTTTCTTT.

This clone has just one count. Written as DNA, the CDR3 is TGTGCCAGCAGCCCGGGACTAGCGGGAGGGAACGCAGATACGCAGTATTTT. Translating it yields CASSPGLAGGNADTQYF. The chain has TRBV2 and TRBJ2-3; 16 bases match TRBD2. Germline V gene data show CDR1 as SNHLY and CDR2 as FYNNEI. The CDR3 loop spans 17 amino acids. V trimming: 6 bases; J trimming: 4 bases; junction bases outside the gene matches: 7.

The J gene is TRBJ2-2, the V gene TRBV27; D perhaps matches TRBD1 (5 bases). Germline loops: CDR1 MNHEY, CDR2 SMNVEV (reference sequence). V lost 1 base, J lost 3 bases, and 15 bases lay in between. The CDR3 length is 17 residues. The CDR3 bases are TGTGCCAGCAGTTTATTGTCCCCCAGGGTCTACACCGGGGAGCTGTTTTTT. Amino acid sequence: CASSLLSPRVYTGELFF.

The chain has TRBV7-6 and TRBJ2-1; 9 nucleotides agree with TRBD2. The CDR3 length is 19 residues. Germline V lookup: CDR1 SGHVS, CDR2 FNYEAQ. With 2 bases clipped from V and 3 bases from J, the junction kept 14 bases outside the gene matches. The CDR3 here is CASSLYPQLAGDYYNEQFF. The CDR3 DNA reads TGTGCCAGCAGCTTATATCCACAATTAGCGGGAGATTACTACAATGAGCAGTTCTTC.

A single count supports this clone. V usage is TRBV18 and J usage is TRBJ1-1, with TRBD1 identical over 10 bases. The CDR3 runs to 16 residues. Germline CDR1 KGHSH, CDR2 LQKENI. The ends lost 4 bases at V and 0 bases at J; junction bases unmatched: 5. The CDR3 DNA reads as TGTGCCAGCTCACGAAGACAGGGGGCAATGAACACTGAAGCTTTCTTT. Its protein is CASSRRQGAMNTEAFF.

This sequence joins TRBV29-1 and TRBJ2-3; 7 bases are a match to TRBD2. This CDR3 region has 15 residues. Germline loops: CDR1 SQVTM, CDR2 ANQGSEA. The V segment lost 6 bases and the J segment 2 bases; nucleotides outside the gene matches: 11. CDR3 sequence reads: CSVGGTLSFTDTQYF. DNA for the CDR3: TGCAGCGTGGGGGGGACTCTCTCATTCACAGATACGCAGTATTTT.

The chain joins TRBV29-1 to TRBJ2-5; 10 bases line up with TRBD1. The J call may be incorrect, as the DNA end agrees better with TRBJ2-7. The CDR3 has 14 amino acids. Germline-derived CDR1 and CDR2 are SQVTM and ANQGSEA. This CDR3 is CSVAPGTGVSEQYF. Here the CDR3 DNA reads TGCAGCGTTGCTCCCGGGACAGGGGTAAGCGAGCAGTACTTC.

A few counts support this clone. This chain links TRBV6-5 with TRBJ2-7; weak D call: TRBD1 (6 bases). The V gene's germline CDR1 is MNHEY and CDR2 SVGAGI. V dropped 6 bases and J dropped 5 bases, with 17 bases sitting between them. The CDR3 contains 14 residues. The CDR3 DNA sequence: TGTGCCAGCAGAACGCGAACAGGGACCAACGAGCAGTACTTC. Encoded protein: CASRTRTGTNEQYF.

The rearrangement uses TRBV25-1 and TRBJ1-2, with a possible D match to TRBD1 (6 bases). Germline V lookup: CDR1 MGHDK, CDR2 SYGVNS. The V and J ends lost 4 bases and 4 bases respectively, with 10 bases between them. This CDR3 has 13 amino acids. CDR3 sequence: CASSVGQRYGYTF. The CDR3 nucleotides are TGTGCCAGCAGTGTGGGACAACGCTATGGCTACACCTTC.

This chain's CDR3 is CASTSVGENRYEQFF. The CDR3 coding sequence is TGTGCCAGCACCTCCGTCGGGGAGAACCGGTATGAGCAGTTCTTC. This chain links TRBV28 with TRBJ2-1; possibly TRBD2 for D (5 bases). Germline V gives CDR1 MDHEN, CDR2 SYDVKM. The CDR3 runs 15 residues. V lost 7 bases to trimming and J lost 8 bases, with 21 bases between them. The whole variable domain, filled in from reference TRBV28 and TRBJ2-1, reads DVKVTQSSRYLVKRTGEKVFLECVQDMDHENMFWYRQDPGLGLRLIYFSYDVKMKEKGDIPEGYSVSREKKERFSLILESASTNQTSMYLCASTSVGENRYEQFFGPGTRLTVL.

The chain links TRBV10-2 to TRBJ2-3; maybe TRBD2 (6 bases). Germline-derived CDR1 and CDR2 are WSHSY and SAAADI. V lost 6 bases, J lost 1 base, and 11 bases lay in between. CDR3 size: 14 residues. In DNA, the CDR3 is TGCGCCAGCAGGACTAGTTATCGCACAGATACGCAGTATTTT. This gives the protein CASRTSYRTDTQYF.

The CDR3 spells CASSPEPPLGQFYGYTF. CDR3 DNA: TGCGCCAGCAGCCCAGAGCCTCCGCTGGGACAGTTCTATGGCTACACCTTC. The chain joins TRBV4-1 to TRBJ1-2; 7 positions match TRBD1. Trimming took 4 bases from V and 4 from J; bases not matched to a gene: 15. Germline V lookup: CDR1 MGHRA, CDR2 YSYEKL. The CDR3 consists of 17 residues.

The V gene is TRBV5-1, the J gene TRBJ2-3, with TRBD2 identical over 11 bases. CDR1 is SGHRS and CDR2 is YFSETQ in the germline V gene. This CDR3 has 16 residues. With 5 bases clipped from V and 5 bases from J, the junction kept 10 bases outside the gene matches. DNA of the CDR3: TGCGCCAGCAGTTCGGGAAGGACTAGCGGGTTAGATACGCAGTATTTT. Protein: CASSSGRTSGLDTQYF. The whole variable domain, filled in from reference TRBV5-1 and TRBJ2-3, reads KAGVTQTPRYLIKTRGQQVTLSCSPISGHRSVSWYQQTPGQGLQFLFEYFSETQRNKGNFPGRFSGRQFSNSRSEMNVSTLELGDSALYLCASSSGRTSGLDTQYFGPGTRLTVL.